The rows below give T cell receptor beta chains drawn from one sample of a study of blood T cells in healthy people across ages. One entry per CDR3 protein, called by TCRdb with MiXCR from the 5' RACE reads. The repertoire holds approximately 780,000 distinct CDR3 sequences, with roughly 25% as singletons. These data were also filed under a second study, of T cells of mothers and their children.

Sequencing was performed on blood. These receptors came from a boy between 10 and 17 years old in good health. CDR3s include the opening cysteine and the closing phenylalanine or tryptophan. The order of the fields is D gene, clone size, J gene, V gene, CDR3 DNA, CDR3 protein. D genes are given only for firm matches. Only some rows state a clone size, as once, few, many or a class for expanded clones.

D: .; size: .; J: TRBJ1-5; V: TRBV5-1; DNA: TGCGCCAGCAGCTTGGATTGGGGTAGCAATCAGCCCCAGCATTTT; CDR3: CASSLDWGSNQPQHF
D: TRBD1; size: few; J: TRBJ1-2; V: TRBV6-5; DNA: TGTGCCAGCAGTTACGCGGGACAGGGTAGTGATGGCTACACCTTC; CDR3: CASSYAGQGSDGYTF
D: .; size: .; J: TRBJ2-1; V: TRBV7-3; DNA: TGTGCCAGCAGCTCCGGAACGATCAATGAGCAGTTCTTC; CDR3: CASSSGTINEQFF
D: .; size: few; J: TRBJ2-1; V: TRBV2; DNA: TGTGCCAGCAAAGAGGGGGAAAATGAGCAGTTCTTC; CDR3: CASKEGENEQFF
D: .; size: few; J: TRBJ2-2; V: TRBV12-3/TRBV12-4; DNA: TGTGCCAGCAGTTGGGGGCCCGGGGAGCTGTTTTTT; CDR3: CASSWGPGELFF
D: TRBD1; size: few; J: TRBJ1-4; V: TRBV7-3; DNA: TGTGCCAGCAGCTTAACGGGACAGAATAATGAAAAACTGTTTTTT; CDR3: CASSLTGQNNEKLFF
D: .; size: few; J: TRBJ2-7; V: TRBV14; DNA: TGTGCCAGCAGCCAACAGGGGCATGTCGCCTACGAGCAGTACTTC; CDR3: CASSQQGHVAYEQYF
D: TRBD2; size: few; J: TRBJ2-5; V: TRBV6-1; DNA: TGTGCCAGCAGTGTTCGGGACGCCGGGGGGGGAGAGACCCAGTACTTC; CDR3: CASSVRDAGGGETQYF
D: .; size: few; J: TRBJ2-4; V: TRBV2; DNA: TGTGCCAGCCGACGGGGGGCGGAAGTCAAAAACATTCAGTACTTC; CDR3: CASRRGAEVKNIQYF
D: .; size: .; J: TRBJ2-5; V: TRBV28; DNA: TGTGCCAGCAGCTCGCCGGGACTTATACAAGAGACCCAGTACTTC; CDR3: CASSSPGLIQETQYF
D: TRBD1; size: .; J: TRBJ1-1; V: TRBV6-1; DNA: TGTGCCAGCAGAGAGACAGGGAGGGACACTGAAGCTTTCTTT; CDR3: CASRETGRDTEAFF
D: .; size: .; J: TRBJ2-7; V: TRBV7-2; DNA: TGTGCCAGCGCCCCGCCAGGGCGCTCCTACGAGCAGTACTTC; CDR3: CASAPPGRSYEQYF
D: TRBD1; size: few; J: TRBJ2-7; V: TRBV12-3/TRBV12-4; DNA: TGTGCCAGCAGTTCGGACAGGGTCCCCTACGAGCAGTACTTC; CDR3: CASSSDRVPYEQYF
D: .; size: few; J: TRBJ1-3; V: TRBV27; DNA: TGTGCCAGCAGTTTCTCGGGGTCTGAGGCTGGAAACACCATATATTTT; CDR3: CASSFSGSEAGNTIYF
D: .; size: few; J: TRBJ2-1; V: TRBV11-2; DNA: TGTGCCAGCAGACATAGAGGGTCCGCGCAGAGTGAGCAGTTCTTC; CDR3: CASRHRGSAQSEQFF
D: .; size: .; J: TRBJ2-1; V: TRBV6-2/TRBV6-3; DNA: TGTGCCAGCAGTTACTCCGGCAGGGCCAATGAGCAGTTCTTC; CDR3: CASSYSGRANEQFF
D: .; size: .; J: TRBJ1-1; V: TRBV20-1; DNA: TGCAGTGCTAGAGCCCCGGGTGGGGGCACTGAAGCTTTCTTT; CDR3: CSARAPGGGTEAFF
D: .; size: few; J: TRBJ2-1; V: TRBV5-4; DNA: TGTGCCAGCAGCCAAGCAGGGGTTGAGGAGCAGTTCTTC; CDR3: CASSQAGVEEQFF
D: .; size: .; J: TRBJ1-4; V: TRBV20-1; DNA: TGCAGTGCCCGGAGACCGGAAGAGGAAAAACTGTTTTTT; CDR3: CSARRPEEEKLFF
D: .; size: .; J: TRBJ2-5; V: TRBV7-6; DNA: TGTGCCAGCAGCGCTGATTGGGGTTTGGGACAAGAGACCCAGTACTTC; CDR3: CASSADWGLGQETQYF
D: TRBD2; size: few; J: TRBJ2-1; V: TRBV29-1; DNA: TGCAGCGTTGAGTTTAGCGGGAGACGGTATGAGCAGTTCTTC; CDR3: CSVEFSGRRYEQFF
D: TRBD1; size: .; J: TRBJ1-4; V: TRBV2; DNA: TGTGCCAGCAGGAGGACAGGGGGATTCGAAAAACTGTTTTTT; CDR3: CASRRTGGFEKLFF
D: .; size: few; J: TRBJ1-2; V: TRBV5-1; DNA: TGCGCCAGCAGCTTGGACAGGTTAGCTAACTATGGCTACACCTTC; CDR3: CASSLDRLANYGYTF
D: .; size: few; J: TRBJ2-7; V: TRBV3-1; DNA: TGTGCCAGCAGCCGAGGACCCGCGGGGGAGCAGTACTTC; CDR3: CASSRGPAGEQYF
D: .; size: few; J: TRBJ1-3; V: TRBV18; DNA: TGTGCCAGCTCAATGTGGGCAGACCACTCTGGAAACACCATATATTTT; CDR3: CASSMWADHSGNTIYF
D: .; size: .; J: TRBJ2-7; V: TRBV18; DNA: TGTGCCAGCTCACCACTTGGGGATCGGAGGGCCGCCTTC; CDR3: CASSPLGDRRAAF
D: .; size: .; J: TRBJ1-1; V: TRBV7-2; DNA: TGTGCCAGCAGTTTAGAGGGTCAGGCAAACACTGAAGCTTTCTTT; CDR3: CASSLEGQANTEAFF
D: .; size: .; J: TRBJ2-5; V: TRBV6-5; DNA: TGTGCCAGCAGTTTTCCGGGAAAGGTGGGCCGGCGCCCCCAAGAGACCCAGTACTTC; CDR3: CASSFPGKVGRRPQETQYF
D: .; size: .; J: TRBJ2-5; V: TRBV5-1; DNA: TGCGCCAGCAGCGAGGGACCCTCCGGGGGCGGGAATCAAGAGACCCAGTACTTC; CDR3: CASSEGPSGGGNQETQYF
D: .; size: .; J: TRBJ2-3; V: TRBV5-1; DNA: TGCGCCAGCAGCCCGGGACAAACCGTGATCGGGGATACGCAGTATTTT; CDR3: CASSPGQTVIGDTQYF
D: .; size: .; J: TRBJ2-3; V: TRBV14; DNA: TGTGCCAGCAGCCCCTTGGGTGTTGCGCAGTATTTT; CDR3: CASSPLGVAQYF
D: TRBD1; size: .; J: TRBJ2-7; V: TRBV25-1; DNA: TGTGCCAGCAGTGACTTGGGACAGGGGAGGTACGAGCAGTACTTC; CDR3: CASSDLGQGRYEQYF
D: .; size: .; J: TRBJ2-3; V: TRBV7-2; DNA: TGTGCCAGCAGCCCGAAGCTTTTCAACACAGATACGCAGTATTTT; CDR3: CASSPKLFNTDTQYF
D: .; size: .; J: TRBJ2-1; V: TRBV7-6; DNA: TGTGCCAGCAGCTTACGATTCGATGAGCAGTTCTTC; CDR3: CASSLRFDEQFF
D: .; size: .; J: TRBJ2-7; V: TRBV5-1; DNA: TGCGCCAGCAGGAGGGGGGTCGCCTACGAGCAGTACTTC; CDR3: CASRRGVAYEQYF
D: .; size: .; J: TRBJ2-7; V: TRBV6-4; DNA: TGTGCCAGCAGTGACTCGAACAGCAAAGGGTACGAGCAGTACTTC; CDR3: CASSDSNSKGYEQYF
D: .; size: .; J: TRBJ2-3; V: TRBV6-5; DNA: TGTGCCAGCAGCCCTGGGGGGGGCAACGCAGATACGCAGTATTTT; CDR3: CASSPGGGNADTQYF
D: TRBD1; size: .; J: TRBJ1-2; V: TRBV5-1; DNA: TGCGCCAGCAGCTGGCAGCCGGGACAGGAGGGCTACACCTTC; CDR3: CASSWQPGQEGYTF
D: .; size: .; J: TRBJ2-2; V: TRBV15; DNA: TGTGCCACCAGCAGAGTCAGGGACCCTAACACCGGGGAGCTGTTTTTT; CDR3: CATSRVRDPNTGELFF
D: TRBD1; size: many; J: TRBJ1-1; V: TRBV12-3/TRBV12-4; DNA: TGTGCCAGCAGGGGACAGGGAAGAACTGAAGCTTTCTTT; CDR3: CASRGQGRTEAFF
D: TRBD2; size: .; J: TRBJ2-1; V: TRBV20-1; DNA: TGCAGTGCTAGCACTAGCGGGGGGGCTTTCGAGAGGCAGTTCTTC; CDR3: CSASTSGGAFERQFF
D: .; size: .; J: TRBJ2-1; V: TRBV29-1; DNA: TGCAGCGTTGGGTTGACTGCTTACAATGAGCAGTTCTTC; CDR3: CSVGLTAYNEQFF
D: TRBD2; size: .; J: TRBJ2-5; V: TRBV12-3/TRBV12-4; DNA: TGTGCCAGCACCGGAGGGGCTAGCGGGGGATTTATCCAAGAGACCCAGTACTTC; CDR3: CASTGGASGGFIQETQYF
D: .; size: few; J: TRBJ1-2; V: TRBV19; DNA: TGTGCCAGTAGTATGCGACCTCCGAAAGGCTACACCTTC; CDR3: CASSMRPPKGYTF
D: TRBD2; size: .; J: TRBJ2-7; V: TRBV18; DNA: TGTGCCAGCTCCCGAGGGAAGGGAGGGCCTAGAGGCTACGAGCAGTACTTC; CDR3: CASSRGKGGPRGYEQYF
D: .; size: few; J: TRBJ2-5; V: TRBV20-1; DNA: TGCAGTGCTAGTTATCCGGAGGAGTTTTGGTCAGAGACCCAGTACTTC; CDR3: CSASYPEEFWSETQYF
D: .; size: .; J: TRBJ2-3; V: TRBV7-2; DNA: TGTGCCAGCGGCTTAAGGGACCAACCTCCGCAGTATTTT; CDR3: CASGLRDQPPQYF
D: .; size: .; J: TRBJ1-1; V: TRBV4-1; DNA: TGCGCCAGCAGCCCCTCAGGAAACACTGAAGCTTTCTTT; CDR3: CASSPSGNTEAFF
D: TRBD2; size: .; J: TRBJ2-3; V: TRBV12-3/TRBV12-4; DNA: TGTGCCATAACCGCGGCGGGGGGGCCAGATACGCAGTATTTT; CDR3: CAITAAGGPDTQYF
D: TRBD1; size: many; J: TRBJ2-5; V: TRBV6-6; DNA: TGTGCCAGCAGTTCTCCGGGACAGGGAGAGACCCAGTACTTC; CDR3: CASSSPGQGETQYF
D: TRBD1; size: few; J: TRBJ1-2; V: TRBV6-1; DNA: TGTGCCAGCACATCACCGGGACAGGGGAGAAGAAACTATGGCTACACCTTC; CDR3: CASTSPGQGRRNYGYTF
D: TRBD2; size: .; J: TRBJ2-1; V: TRBV12-3/TRBV12-4; DNA: TGTGCCAGCAGTCCTATCAGCGGGGGGGCGGACAATGAGCAGTTCTTC; CDR3: CASSPISGGADNEQFF
D: .; size: few; J: TRBJ2-7; V: TRBV7-8; DNA: TGTGCCAGCAGCAATAGAGTCCCCTACGAGCAGTACTTC; CDR3: CASSNRVPYEQYF